The 27 T cell receptor beta chains listed next were all sequenced from one sample in a study of cytomegalovirus exposure and HLA in healthy donors. The PCR had 60 Vbeta and 13 Jbeta primers. This table comes from immunoSEQ multiplex PCR, and its TCRdb copy is limited to in-frame clones, with some not included. Of approximately 81,000 clones listed, over 70% are singletons. Sequenced input: PBMCs. All receptors come from a man aged 35 to 55 in good health and CMV-seropositive.

J is TRBJ1-5 and V is TRBV5-1, with D hard to call. Trimming shortened V by 0 bases and J by 0 bases, and 7 bases separated the two germline ends. Germline lookup yields CDR1 SGHRS and CDR2 YFSETQ. The CDR3 totals 15 residues. The CDR3 region has the DNA TGCGCCAGCAGCTTGGACAGCCTTAGCAATCAGCCCCAGCATTTT. Amino acid sequence: CASSLDSLSNQPQHF. The full variable domain, completed using reference TRBV5-1 and TRBJ1-5, is KAGVTQTPRYLIKTRGQQVTLSCSPISGHRSVSWYQQTPGQGLQFLFEYFSETQRNKGNFPGRFSGRQFSNSRSEMNVSTLELGDSALYLCASSLDSLSNQPQHFGDGTRLSIL.

The rearrangement links TRBV29-1 to TRBJ2-7; 10 bases fit TRBD1. This CDR3 contains 14 residues. Germline V gene lookup returns CDR1 SQVTM and CDR2 ANQGSEA. Trimming at V came to 4 bases and at J to 0 bases, leaving 3 bases not matched to a gene. The chain's CDR3 is CSVGRDRGSYEQYF. Written as DNA, the CDR3 is TGCAGCGTTGGGCGGGACAGGGGCTCCTACGAGCAGTACTTC.

The rearrangement uses TRBV5-1 and TRBJ2-7; 7 bases fit TRBD1. The CDR3 has 14 residues. With V trimmed by 3 bases and J by 5 bases, 8 bases remained unmatched. Germline assignment: CDR1 SGHRS and CDR2 YFSETQ. The chain's CDR3 is CASSSQDRKNEQYF. The CDR3 nucleotides are TGCGCCAGCAGCTCTCAGGACAGGAAAAACGAGCAGTACTTC.

This clone was seen a single time. The chain uses TRBV7-8 and TRBJ2-7, with TRBD1 matching 12 bases. CDR3 length equals 16 residues. Losses at the gene ends were 4 bases for V and 1 base for J; bases not matched to a gene: 5. CDR1 and CDR2 (germline): SGHVS, FQNEAQ. The DNA of the CDR3 is TGTGCCAGCAGCTGGGGACAGGGGGCCCTTTCCTACGAGCAGTACTTC. Protein sequence: CASSWGQGALSYEQYF.

This clone was recorded a few times. The chain employs TRBV2 and TRBJ1-2, with 10 bases matching TRBD1. Germline-derived CDR1 and CDR2 are SNHLY and FYNNEI. Trimming took 6 bases from V and 3 from J; bases not matched to a gene: 4. The CDR3 length is 14 residues. This chain's CDR3 is CASRFGQGDYGYTF. Here the CDR3 DNA reads TGTGCCAGCAGATTCGGACAGGGGGACTATGGCTACACCTTC.

This chain joins TRBV18 and TRBJ1-5, with 9 bases that match TRBD1. CDR3 length: 15 residues. Looked up from germline, CDR1 is KGHSH and CDR2 is LQKENI. With 4 bases clipped from V and 9 bases from J, the junction kept 10 bases outside the gene matches. CDR3 in DNA: TGTGCCAGCTCACTTTATCGGACAGGGGACGGGCCCCAGCATTTT. This encodes CASSLYRTGDGPQHF.

This clone came up a few times. This chain connects TRBV10-3 to TRBJ2-5; D possibly corresponds to TRBD2 (6 bases). The J call may be wrong; the DNA end is better matched by TRBJ2-7. Germline V gives CDR1 ENHRY, CDR2 SYGVKD. CDR3 length equals 16 residues. The CDR3 here is CAISEFAGGIPDEQYF. The DNA for the CDR3 is TGTGCCATCAGTGAGTTCGCCGGGGGAATCCCTGACGAGCAGTACTTC.

For this clone: Germline is not matched at one junction end, which may reflect a read error. The chain is built from TRBV28 and TRBJ2-7, with TRBD1 identical over 11 bases. The CDR3 is 14 amino acids. Looked up from germline, CDR1 is MDHEN and CDR2 is SYDVKM. The CDR3 loop is CASSPGTGGRPNPF. In DNA, the CDR3 is TGTGCCAGCAGTCCCGGGACAGGGGGGCGGCCTAACCCCTTC. Full variable domain (rest looked up from reference TRBV28 and TRBJ2-7): DVKVTQSSRYLVKRTGEKVFLECVQDMDHENMFWYRQDPGLGLRLIYFSYDVKMKEKGDIPEGYSVSREKKERFSLILESASTNQTSMYLCASSPGTGGRPNPFGPGTRLTVT.

This chain joins TRBV7-3 and TRBJ2-3, with no clear D. The CDR3 is 14 residues long. Germline V gene lookup returns CDR1 SGHTA and CDR2 FQGTGA. V shed 0 bases and J shed 0 bases, with 4 bases lying between them. The CDR3 region is CASSLTSSTDTQYF. The CDR3 DNA follows: TGTGCCAGCAGCTTAACGTCTAGCACAGATACGCAGTATTTT.

The chain uses TRBV15 and TRBJ1-1; D remains ambiguous. Trimming pared 0 bases from V and 1 base from J, leaving 6 bases between. The CDR3 is made up of 14 amino acids. In germline, CDR1 is LNHNV, CDR2 YYDKDF (reference sequence). This CDR3 reads CATSREGANTEAFF. The CDR3 DNA sequence: TGTGCCACCAGCAGAGAGGGAGCGAACACTGAAGCTTTCTTT. The whole variable domain, remainder taken from reference TRBV15 and TRBJ1-1, is DAMVIQNPRYQVTQFGKPVTLSCSQTLNHNVMYWYQQKSSQAPKLLFHYYDKDFNNEADTPDNFQSRRPNTSFCFLDIRSPGLGDTAMYLCATSREGANTEAFFGQGTRLTVV.

V is TRBV30 and J is TRBJ1-1; tentative D call: TRBD1 (6 bases). Trimming removed 6 bases from V and 7 bases from J, with 15 bases in between. CDR1 and CDR2 (germline): GTSNPN, SVGIG (reference sequence). The CDR3 has 12 residues. In DNA, the CDR3 is TGTGCCTGTAATACAGGGTTCGGTGAAGCTTTCTTT. Amino acid sequence: CACNTGFGEAFF.

The sample holds one count of this clone. The CDR3 loop reads CASSLSGRQFF. In DNA form, the CDR3 reads TGTGCCAGCAGCCTAAGCGGGAGACAGTTCTTC. This sequence joins TRBV6-5 and TRBJ2-1; 8 bases map to TRBD2. The germline CDR1 and CDR2 sequences are MNHEY and SVGAGI. The ends lost 6 bases at V and 13 bases at J; junction bases unmatched: 5. There are 11 residues in the CDR3.

V and J are TRBV30 and TRBJ2-1; 9 bases align to TRBD1. The CDR3 has 12 amino acids. The junction had 5 bases not matched to a gene; V was cut back by 8 bases and J by 6 bases. CDR1 is GTSNPN, CDR2 SVGIG, per germline (reference sequence). The CDR3 nucleotides read TGTGCCCGGACAGGGGAAGGCAATGAGCAGTTCTTC. Translation: CARTGEGNEQFF.

The V and J genes are TRBV2 and TRBJ1-1, with D perhaps TRBD1 (5 bases). V dropped 3 bases and J dropped 4 bases, with 9 bases sitting between them. CDR3 length: 13 residues. Germline V gene lookup returns CDR1 SNHLY and CDR2 FYNNEI. This chain's CDR3 is CASSDREGTEAFF. DNA for the CDR3: TGTGCCAGCAGTGACAGGGAGGGCACTGAAGCTTTCTTT.

The genes are TRBV14 and TRBJ1-2; no clear D gene. The CDR3 runs 15 residues. V lost 1 base to trimming and J lost 0 bases, with 9 bases between them. The germline gives CDR1 SGHDN, CDR2 FVKESK. The CDR3 coding sequence is TGTGCCAGCAGCCAAGGTCTCCGCGCTAACTATGGCTACACCTTC. It translates to CASSQGLRANYGYTF. Using reference TRBV14 and TRBJ1-2 for the parts outside the CDR3, the full variable domain is EAGVTQFPSHSVIEKGQTVTLRCDPISGHDNLYWYRRVMGKEIKFLLHFVKESKQDESGMPNNRFLAERTGGTYSTLKVQPAELEDSGVYFCASSQGLRANYGYTFGSGTRLTVV.

The chain carries TRBV10-1 and TRBJ2-5, with TRBD2 identical over 10 bases. From germline, CDR1 is WNHNN and CDR2 SYGVQD (reference sequence). Trimming cost V 3 bases and J 0 bases; bases outside gene matches: 4. This CDR3 is 16 amino acids long. CDR3 amino acids: CASSDSLAGDQETQYF. CDR3 sequence (DNA): TGCGCCAGCAGTGACTCTCTAGCGGGAGACCAAGAGACCCAGTACTTC.

The genes are TRBV6-1 and TRBJ2-7; D is unresolved. CDR1 is MNHNS and CDR2 is SASEGT in the germline V gene. The CDR3 extends over 10 amino acids. Trimming removed 8 bases from V and 6 bases from J, with 8 bases in between. DNA for the CDR3: TGTGCCAGCGTTTGGAGCGAGCAGTACTTC. It is translated as CASVWSEQYF.

V usage is TRBV6-6 and J usage is TRBJ1-5; no firm D call. The CDR3 totals 14 residues. Deletions cut 2 bases from V and 2 bases from J, with 7 bases between. In germline, CDR1 is MNHNY, CDR2 SVGAGI (reference sequence). DNA of the CDR3: TGTGCCAGCAGTTACGGTCAGGGCAATCAGCCCCAGCATTTT. Amino acid sequence: CASSYGQGNQPQHF.

The V gene is TRBV7-9, the J gene TRBJ2-1, with 8 bases aligning to TRBD2. Trimming cost V 10 bases and J 1 base; bases outside gene matches: 9. CDR3 length: 15 residues. Germline values: CDR1 SEHNR, CDR2 FQNEAQ (reference sequence). CDR3 nucleotides: TGTGCCATCCCGACGGGGGGGGGTTCCTACAATGAGCAGTTCTTC. As protein: CAIPTGGGSYNEQFF. Combining the CDR3 with reference TRBV7-9 and TRBJ2-1 gives the whole variable domain DTGVSQNPRHKITKRGQNVTFRCDPISEHNRLYWYRQTLGQGPEFLTYFQNEAQLEKSRLLSDRFSAERPKGSFSTLEIQRTEQGDSAMYLCAIPTGGGSYNEQFFGPGTRLTVL.

The chain has TRBV28 and TRBJ2-1; 9 bases fit TRBD1. From germline, CDR1 is MDHEN and CDR2 SYDVKM. The V gene end was trimmed by 4 bases and the J gene end by 5 bases; junction bases not matched to a gene: 9. The CDR3 is made up of 16 amino acids. The CDR3 DNA follows: TGTGCCAGCAGTTCTGCGGGACAGGGAGTCGACAATGAGCAGTTCTTC. This gives the protein CASSSAGQGVDNEQFF.

As concerns this clone: The identical CDR3 is also encoded by other nucleotide sequences in the sample. V is TRBV6-5 and J is TRBJ2-7; 7 nucleotides line up with TRBD2. V lost 6 bases, J lost 5 bases, and 13 bases stayed unmatched. The CDR3 sequence is 15 residues long. The germline gives CDR1 MNHEY, CDR2 SVGAGI. The CDR3 bases are TGTGCCAGCAGCCCGGGAGGACTGGTATATCACGAGCAGTACTTC. Amino acid sequence: CASSPGGLVYHEQYF.

The chain combines TRBV5-1 with TRBJ2-7; TRBD2 matches at 7 bases. CDR1 is SGHRS and CDR2 is YFSETQ in the germline V gene. V gave up 2 bases and J gave up 5 bases; unmatched junction bases: 10. This CDR3 region has 15 residues. The CDR3, as DNA: TGCGCCAGCAGCTTTCGGGCGGGAGAGAAGAACGAGCAGTACTTC. This sequence encodes CASSFRAGEKNEQYF.

This sequence joins TRBV5-1 and TRBJ2-7, with 8 bases matching TRBD2. The germline V gene has CDR1 SGHRS and CDR2 YFSETQ. With 4 bases clipped from V and 7 bases from J, the junction kept 10 bases outside the gene matches. The CDR3 loop spans 14 amino acids. The chain's CDR3 is CASSPGGAALEQYF. The CDR3 DNA follows: TGCGCCAGCAGCCCCGGGGGGGCCGCTTTGGAGCAGTACTTC.

This clone was detected only a few times. The V call is TRBV7-2, the J call TRBJ2-1; 11 bases fit TRBD2. Per germline, CDR1 SGHTA and CDR2 FQGNSA. Trimming at V came to 5 bases and at J to 4 bases, leaving 7 bases not matched to a gene. CDR3 size: 16 residues. The CDR3: CASSRRTSGLYNEQFF. The CDR3 DNA sequence: TGTGCCAGCAGCCGTAGGACTAGCGGGCTGTACAATGAGCAGTTCTTC.

The chain joins TRBV10-3 to TRBJ1-1; 9 positions match TRBD1. This CDR3 is 15 amino acids long. From germline, CDR1 is ENHRY and CDR2 SYGVKD. V shed 3 bases, J shed 4 bases, and the junction held 6 bases outside the gene matches. CDR3 coding DNA: TGTGCCATCAGTGAAGGACAGGGGAGGTTCACTGAAGCTTTCTTT. Amino acids: CAISEGQGRFTEAFF.

The chain recombines TRBV4-2 with TRBJ2-1; D possibly corresponds to TRBD2 (6 bases). The germline CDR1 and CDR2 sequences are LGHNA and YNFKEQ. V lost 0 bases and J 7 bases, leaving 13 bases between the germline ends. This CDR3 is built from 15 residues. This CDR3 reads CASSQERGPFNEQFF. In DNA, the CDR3 is TGTGCCAGCAGCCAAGAGCGGGGTCCCTTTAATGAGCAGTTCTTC.

V gene TRBV9 combines with J gene TRBJ1-6, with 8 bases that match TRBD1. CDR1 and CDR2 (germline): SGDLS, YYNGEE. The CDR3 has 14 amino acids. Trimming at V came to 6 bases and at J to 5 bases, leaving 4 bases not matched to a gene. CDR3 residues: CASNQGANNSPLHF. The DNA for the CDR3 is TGTGCCAGCAACCAGGGGGCGAATAATTCACCCCTCCACTTT.